The 23 T cell receptor beta chains below all came from one sample that was sequenced in a study of blood T cell repertoires in COVID-19. Assay: immunoSEQ multiplex PCR; the TCRdb copy retains only in-frame clones and omits some. The sample lists some 150,000 clones; approximately 80% were seen once. Sequenced sample: peripheral blood. The receptor source for this set is a woman in her seventies with COVID-19, enrolled during active disease.

V usage is TRBV15 and J usage is TRBJ2-2, with TRBD1 matching over 8 bases. The V and J ends lost 5 bases and 2 bases, in that order; junction bases with no gene match: 7. This CDR3 is 16 amino acids long. From germline, CDR1 is LNHNV and CDR2 YYDKDF (reference sequence). CDR3 DNA: TGTGCCACCAGCCGACAGGGGTCGCCAAACACCGGGGAGCTGTTTTTT. This codes for CATSRQGSPNTGELFF.

The gene calls are TRBV4-1 and TRBJ2-1; 9 bases fit TRBD2. CDR1 is MGHRA, CDR2 YSYEKL, per germline. V gave up 4 bases and J gave up 3 bases; unmatched junction bases: 7. The CDR3 loop spans 16 amino acids. CDR3 protein: CASSPQRGVDYNEQFF. The CDR3 nucleotides are TGCGCCAGCAGCCCCCAGCGGGGGGTTGACTACAATGAGCAGTTCTTC.

The chain couples TRBV10-2 to TRBJ2-7; D call uncertain. The CDR3 spans 11 residues. Germline lookup yields CDR1 WSHSY and CDR2 SAAADI. The V gene lost 0 bases and the J gene lost 7 bases, with 4 bases spanning the gap. The CDR3 DNA sequence: TGCGCCAGCAGTGAGTCGGCAGAGCAGTACGTC. Translating gives CASSESAEQYV.

V is TRBV14 and J is TRBJ2-5, with unresolved D. The V end was cut by 1 base, the J end by 4 bases, with 19 bases between. The germline V gene encodes CDR1 SGHDN and CDR2 FVKESK. The CDR3 has 17 residues. In DNA form, the CDR3 reads TGTGCCAGCAGCCAAGTCACTTCGTCTTTCTGGTTAGAGACCCAGTACTTC. It codes for CASSQVTSSFWLETQYF.

The chain is built from TRBV19 and TRBJ1-4; 7 nucleotides align to TRBD1. V lost 6 bases and J lost 7; bases outside the gene matches: 8. The CDR3 runs 14 residues. The germline V gene encodes CDR1 LNHDA and CDR2 SQIVND (reference sequence). The CDR3 DNA reads TGTGCCAGTAGCCCGAGGACAGGCTCTGAAAAACTGTTTTTT. It codes for CASSPRTGSEKLFF.

The genes are TRBV5-1 and TRBJ1-1; TRBD1 is a possible D gene (5 bases). The CDR3 is made up of 14 amino acids. From germline, CDR1 is SGHRS and CDR2 YFSETQ. With 5 bases removed from V and 5 bases from J, the gap between germline ends came to 16 bases. CDR3 sequence: CASSFQGLGTEAFF. CDR3 in DNA: TGCGCCAGCAGTTTTCAGGGATTAGGGACTGAAGCTTTCTTT.

The V call is TRBV2, the J call TRBJ2-3, with TRBD2 identical over 7 bases. The CDR3 length is 14 residues. Per germline, CDR1 SNHLY and CDR2 FYNNEI. V lost 8 bases, J lost 1 base, and 6 bases stayed unmatched. CDR3 residues: CASCPTSRTDTQYF. The CDR3 region has the DNA TGTGCCAGCTGCCCGACTAGCCGCACAGATACGCAGTATTTT.

The CDR3 nucleotides read TGTGCCAGCAGTATCCGGGACAGTAATTCACCCCTCCACTTT. It encodes CASSIRDSNSPLHF. V and J are TRBV6-5 and TRBJ1-6, with 7 bases fitting TRBD1. There are 14 residues in the CDR3. Germline CDR1 is MNHEY and CDR2 is SVGAGI. V was pared by 5 bases and J by 6 bases, with 4 bases of the junction left unmatched.

V is TRBV28 and J is TRBJ2-5; tentative D call: TRBD1 (6 bases). The length of the CDR3 is 16 residues. Per germline, CDR1 MDHEN and CDR2 SYDVKM. The germline V and J ends were trimmed by 5 bases and 1 base, with 17 bases remaining between them. The CDR3: CASSGRDTRFQETQYF. Here the CDR3 DNA reads TGTGCCAGCAGTGGCAGGGACACGCGTTTCCAAGAGACCCAGTACTTC.

The V call is TRBV28, the J call TRBJ1-3; tentative D call: TRBD1 (5 bases). Germline V lookup: CDR1 MDHEN, CDR2 SYDVKM. Deletions cut 6 bases from V and 7 bases from J, with 22 bases between. This CDR3 comprises 16 residues. CDR3 nucleotides: TGTGCCAGCAGCTCGCATCCCGGGGGACGCGGGAACACCATATATTTT. Translated, it gives CASSSHPGGRGNTIYF.

V gene TRBV6-5 combines with J gene TRBJ2-7; D is perhaps TRBD2 (5 bases). The V gene's germline CDR1 is MNHEY and CDR2 SVGAGI. The CDR3 loop spans 13 amino acids. Between the trimmed V and J ends, which lost 2 bases and 4 bases, there was a span of 9 bases. DNA for the CDR3: TGTGCCAGCAGTTACGGGCCGGGGTACGAGCAGTACGTC. Its translation is CASSYGPGYEQYV.

Only one count was recorded for this clone. This chain links TRBV19 with TRBJ2-7; TRBD1 aligns across 9 bases. The V gene's germline CDR1 is LNHDA and CDR2 SQIVND (reference sequence). V dropped 9 bases and J dropped 7; count of bases not matched to a gene: 4. CDR3 size: 11 residues. The CDR3 region is CASTGGREQYF. In DNA, the CDR3 is TGTGCCAGCACAGGGGGCCGGGAGCAGTACTTC.

The CDR3 DNA sequence: TGTGCCAGCAGCTTACGGGTTCGCTACGAGCAGTACTTC. The encoded protein is CASSLRVRYEQYF. The gene calls are TRBV7-2 and TRBJ2-7; the D is unclear. Germline V lookup: CDR1 SGHTA, CDR2 FQGNSA. With 2 bases removed from V and 3 bases from J, the gap between germline ends came to 8 bases. The length of the CDR3 is 13 residues.

V and J are TRBV6-2 or TRBV6-3 and TRBJ2-1; maybe TRBD2 (5 bases). The V end was cut by 0 bases, the J end by 10 bases, with 10 bases between. The CDR3 is 13 residues long. Germline V lookup: CDR1 MNHEY, CDR2 SVGEGT. CDR3 in amino acids: CASSYSRGYEQFF. Written as DNA, the CDR3 is TGTGCCAGCAGTTACTCTCGGGGTTACGAGCAGTTCTTC.

The gene calls are TRBV6-5 and TRBJ1-5; no clear D gene. The CDR3 has 14 amino acids. V lost 7 bases and J 0 bases, leaving 10 bases between the germline ends. Germline lookup yields CDR1 MNHEY and CDR2 SVGAGI. CDR3: CASTGEASNQPQHF. CDR3 nucleotides: TGTGCCAGCACCGGGGAGGCTAGCAATCAGCCCCAGCATTTT.

The rearrangement joins TRBV6-5 to TRBJ2-2; D possibly corresponds to TRBD1 (7 bases). Germline CDR1 reads MNHEY; CDR2 reads SVGAGI. This CDR3 spans 12 amino acids. Between the trimmed V and J ends, which lost 8 bases and 6 bases, there was a span of 10 bases. DNA for the CDR3: TGTGCCAGCGCAGGGGGGCCCGGGGAGCTGTTTTTT. This encodes CASAGGPGELFF.

This rearrangement joins TRBV2 to TRBJ1-2, with 9 bases fitting TRBD1. Trimming cost V 2 bases and J 1 base; bases outside gene matches: 2. CDR3 size: 15 residues. CDR1 is SNHLY and CDR2 is FYNNEI in the germline V gene. CDR3 nucleotide sequence: TGTGCCAGCAGTGAATGGACAGGGGTTAACTATGGCTACACCTTC. This sequence encodes CASSEWTGVNYGYTF.

The gene calls are TRBV29-1 and TRBJ1-1; D may be TRBD1 (6 bases). CDR1 is SQVTM, CDR2 ANQGSEA, per germline. V was pared by 7 bases and J by 1 base, with 10 bases between. There are 12 residues in the CDR3. CDR3 amino acids: CSASRGNTEAFF. CDR3 nucleotides: TGCAGCGCGTCCAGGGGGAACACTGAAGCTTTCTTT.

This clone was seen a few times. This chain links TRBV10-2 with TRBJ1-5; D is uncertain. The CDR3 sequence is 14 residues long. From germline, CDR1 is WSHSY and CDR2 SAAADI. V was cut by 3 bases and J by 5 bases, with 11 bases left in between. As DNA, the CDR3 is TGCGCCAGCAGTGAAAATGGAAGCGATCAGCCCCAGCATTTT. Protein: CASSENGSDQPQHF.

The sample holds a few counts of this clone. J is TRBJ1-5 and V is TRBV23-1, with 8 bases that match TRBD1. TRBV23-1 is reported as an ORF; its role is uncertain. There are 15 residues in the CDR3. Trimming removed 3 bases from V and 6 bases from J; junction bases left unmatched: 7. The CDR3 DNA reads as TGCGCCAGCAGTCATGTGGACAGGGCCCGTCAGCCCCAGCATTTT. Translation: CASSHVDRARQPQHF.

This clone was seen repeatedly, ten times or more. CDR3 loop: CASSLIPTGVNTEAFF. CDR3 DNA sequence: TGCGCCAGCAGCTTAATTCCGACAGGGGTGAACACTGAAGCTTTCTTT. V and J are TRBV5-1 and TRBJ1-1, with 8 bases lining up with TRBD1. From germline, CDR1 is SGHRS and CDR2 YFSETQ. The CDR3 is 16 residues long. V lost 2 bases to trimming and J lost 0 bases; unmatched junction nucleotides: 6.

This rearrangement joins TRBV6-1 to TRBJ2-3; possible D gene TRBD2, 6 bases. Germline lookup yields CDR1 MNHNS and CDR2 SASEGT. The CDR3 is 15 amino acids. V was cut by 1 base and J by 5 bases, with 13 bases left in between. CDR3 DNA: TGTGCCAGCAGTGAAGGTGGGGTCGGGGGAGATACGCAGTATTTT. This encodes CASSEGGVGGDTQYF.

The gene calls are TRBV10-2 and TRBJ2-1, with a weak D call TRBD1 (5 bases). V shed 0 bases and J shed 5 bases, with 17 bases lying between them. Germline V gene data show CDR1 as WSHSY and CDR2 as SAAADI. This CDR3 comprises 17 residues. The CDR3 loop reads CASSESPQGQIDNEQFF. The CDR3 DNA is TGCGCCAGCAGTGAGTCCCCCCAGGGCCAGATAGACAATGAGCAGTTCTTC.